These 9 T cell receptor beta chains were sequenced from one sample in a study of control samples from healthy donors and cancer patients. TCRdb's table, derived via immunoSEQ multiplex PCR, lists solely in-frame clones and lacks some. The table shows roughly 130,000 clones, with nearly 90% occurring only once. Input material: blood. All receptors come from a man aged 45-65 years in good health.

CDR3 in amino acids: CASSQGGRGGLESTDTQYF. Written as DNA, the CDR3 is TGCGCCAGCAGCCAAGGAGGGCGGGGGGGCCTCGAAAGCACAGATACGCAGTATTTT. This chain connects TRBV4-1 to TRBJ2-3, with TRBD2 matching 9 bases. Germline lookup yields CDR1 MGHRA and CDR2 YSYEKL. V dropped 1 base and J dropped 0; count of bases not matched to a gene: 11. The CDR3 consists of 19 residues.

This clone was recorded only once. The rearrangement links TRBV6-1 to TRBJ2-7, with D possibly matching TRBD2 (5 bases). From germline, CDR1 is MNHNS and CDR2 SASEGT. V was trimmed by 2 bases and J by 1 base, leaving 15 bases between them. The CDR3 contains 16 residues. The CDR3, as DNA: TGTGCCAGCAGTGAATTCCGGGGAATCCCGTCCTACGAGCAGTACTTC. Its translation is CASSEFRGIPSYEQYF.

The chain couples TRBV28 to TRBJ1-5; D unclear. Germline V gives CDR1 MDHEN, CDR2 SYDVKM. The CDR3 covers 13 residues. V was shortened by 4 bases and J by 11 bases, with 15 bases between the two germline ends. CDR3 region: CASSSGVVLAQHF. CDR3 nucleotide sequence: TGTGCCAGCAGTTCCGGGGTGGTGTTGGCCCAGCATTTT. The full variable domain, its missing parts supplied by reference TRBV28 and TRBJ1-5, is DVKVTQSSRYLVKRTGEKVFLECVQDMDHENMFWYRQDPGLGLRLIYFSYDVKMKEKGDIPEGYSVSREKKERFSLILESASTNQTSMYLCASSSGVVLAQHFGDGTRLSIL.

V is TRBV6-5 and J is TRBJ1-3; possible D gene TRBD1, 6 bases. V lost 8 bases and J lost 0, with 14 bases in between. The CDR3 runs to 15 residues. Germline CDR1 and CDR2: MNHEY and SVGAGI. DNA for the CDR3: TGTGCCAGCGGCAGAACAGGGCCCTCTGGAAACACCATATATTTT. Its protein is CASGRTGPSGNTIYF.

The rearrangement links TRBV7-9 to TRBJ2-1; 11 bases agree with TRBD2. V trimming: 1 base; J trimming: 9 bases; junction bases outside the gene matches: 5. The CDR3 has 15 amino acids. Germline assignment: CDR1 SEHNR and CDR2 FQNEAQ (reference sequence). The CDR3 region is CASSLVAGGNSEQFF. The CDR3 DNA is TGTGCCAGCAGCTTAGTAGCGGGGGGGAACAGTGAGCAGTTCTTC.

CDR3 coding DNA: TGTGCCAGCAGCGTAGGTGGGACACTATACAATGAGCAGTTCTTC. Translating gives CASSVGGTLYNEQFF. The genes are TRBV9 and TRBJ2-1, with a possible D match to TRBD1 (6 bases). V lost 0 bases to trimming and J lost 4 bases, with 11 bases between them. The germline V gene encodes CDR1 SGDLS and CDR2 YYNGEE. The CDR3 has 15 amino acids. Drawing the rest from reference TRBV9 and TRBJ2-1, the complete variable domain is DSGVTQTPKHLITATGQRVTLRCSPRSGDLSVYWYQQSLDQGLQFLIQYYNGEERAKGNILERFSAQQFPDLHSELNLSSLELGDSALYFCASSVGGTLYNEQFFGPGTRLTVL.

The V and J genes are TRBV29-1 and TRBJ1-1, with 7 positions matching TRBD1. The trim removed 1 base at V and 3 bases at J, leaving 5 bases unmatched. Germline loops: CDR1 SQVTM, CDR2 ANQGSEA. The CDR3 covers 14 residues. The CDR3 here is CSVEGVGGHTEAFF. For the CDR3, the DNA is TGCAGCGTTGAAGGGGTAGGGGGCCACACTGAAGCTTTCTTT.

The chain combines TRBV5-1 with TRBJ1-1; D not resolved. Trimming took off 4 bases at V and 1 base at J, with 8 bases between the two ends. The length of the CDR3 is 13 residues. CDR1 is SGHRS, CDR2 YFSETQ, per germline. The CDR3 reads CASSLSWNTEAFF. The CDR3 DNA sequence: TGCGCCAGCAGCCTATCGTGGAACACTGAAGCTTTCTTT.

This sequence joins TRBV23-1 and TRBJ2-5; 9 bases map to TRBD1. TRBV23-1 has ORF status, its function being uncertain. Losses at the gene ends were 10 bases for V and 1 base for J; bases not matched to a gene: 34. The CDR3 spans 23 residues. CDR3 sequence reads: CAIARQNEKQGLGTGRTQETQYF. CDR3 coding DNA: TGCGCCATCGCGAGACAGAACGAGAAGCAAGGCTTGGGGACAGGGAGGACCCAAGAGACCCAGTACTTC.